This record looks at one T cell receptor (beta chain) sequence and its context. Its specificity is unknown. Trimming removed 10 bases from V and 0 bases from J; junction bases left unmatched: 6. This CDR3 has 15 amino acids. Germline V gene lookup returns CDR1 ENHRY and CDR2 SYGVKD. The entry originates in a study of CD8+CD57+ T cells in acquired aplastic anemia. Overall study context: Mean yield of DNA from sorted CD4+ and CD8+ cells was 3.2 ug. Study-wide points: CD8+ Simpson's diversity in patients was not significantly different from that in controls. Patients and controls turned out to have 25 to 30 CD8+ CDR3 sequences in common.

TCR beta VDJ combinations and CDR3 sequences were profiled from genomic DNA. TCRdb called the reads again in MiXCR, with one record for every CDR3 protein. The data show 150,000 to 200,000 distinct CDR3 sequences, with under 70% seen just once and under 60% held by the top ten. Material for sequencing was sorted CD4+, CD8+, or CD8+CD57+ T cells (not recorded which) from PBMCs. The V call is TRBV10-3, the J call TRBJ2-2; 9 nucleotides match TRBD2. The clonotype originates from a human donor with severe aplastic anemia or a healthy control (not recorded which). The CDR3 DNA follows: TGTGCCACGGGAGCGGGGGGCCCGAACACCGGGGAGCTGTTTTTT. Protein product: CATGAGGPNTGELFF.